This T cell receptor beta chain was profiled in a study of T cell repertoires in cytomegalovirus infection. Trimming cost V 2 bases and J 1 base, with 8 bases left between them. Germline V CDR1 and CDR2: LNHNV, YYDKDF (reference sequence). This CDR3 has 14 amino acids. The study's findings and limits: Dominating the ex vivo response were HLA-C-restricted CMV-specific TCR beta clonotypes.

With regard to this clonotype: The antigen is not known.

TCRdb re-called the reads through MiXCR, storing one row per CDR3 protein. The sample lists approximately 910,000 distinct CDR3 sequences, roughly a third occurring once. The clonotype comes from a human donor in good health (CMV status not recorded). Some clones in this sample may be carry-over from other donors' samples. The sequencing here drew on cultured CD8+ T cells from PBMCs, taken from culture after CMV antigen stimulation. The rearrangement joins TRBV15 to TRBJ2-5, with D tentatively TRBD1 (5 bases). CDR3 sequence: CATSRQGLQETQYF. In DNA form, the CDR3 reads TGTGCCACCAGCAGACAGGGCCTCCAAGAGACCCAGTACTTC.